What follows are 25 T cell receptor beta chains derived from one specimen sequenced in a study of shared clonotypes between healthy human individuals. Measured with immunoSEQ multiplex PCR; TCRdb has only the in-frame clones, and not every one. The data contain roughly 530,000 clones, around 96% of them singletons. The specimen was naive CD4+ T cells sorted from blood. Subset: CD45RA+ positively selected. The receptors were sampled from a woman aged 25 to 39 in good health.

The V and J genes are TRBV29-1 and TRBJ2-7; a possible D gene is TRBD1 (6 bases). This CDR3 is 11 amino acids long. Germline V CDR1 and CDR2: SQVTM, ANQGSEA. The CDR3 DNA sequence: TGCAGTGCCGGCAGGGGCTACGAGCAGTACTTC. Protein product: CSAGRGYEQYF.

J is TRBJ1-3 and V is TRBV21-1. TRBV21-1 is listed as a pseudogene. This CDR3 is built from 15 residues. The CDR3 loop reads CASSKGTNSGNTIYF. DNA of the CDR3: TGTGCCAGCAGCAAGGGGACTAACTCTGGAAACACCATATATTTT.

The chain combines TRBV5-1 with TRBJ2-2; 13 bases fit TRBD2. Looked up from germline, CDR1 is SGHRS and CDR2 is YFSETQ. V shed 7 bases and J 6 bases; nucleotides not matched to a gene: 9. The CDR3 sequence is 16 residues long. CDR3 in amino acids: CASGGLAGVLAGELFF. CDR3 nucleotides: TGCGCCAGCGGAGGACTAGCGGGAGTATTGGCCGGGGAGCTGTTTTTT.

This clone was counted a few times. This chain joins TRBV19 and TRBJ1-5, with D uncertain. The CDR3 contains 14 residues. The germline CDR1 and CDR2 sequences are LNHDA and SQIVND (reference sequence). V dropped 4 bases and J dropped 7 bases, with 14 bases sitting between them. CDR3 DNA: TGTGCCAGTAGTACAAACACCCCGTCGCAGCCCCAGCATTTT. Translating gives CASSTNTPSQPQHF.

This sequence joins TRBV29-1 and TRBJ1-1; TRBD1 is a possible D gene (6 bases). The germline V gene has CDR1 SQVTM and CDR2 ANQGSEA. The CDR3 has 14 amino acids. V was pared by 2 bases and J by 6 bases, with 16 bases between. The chain's CDR3 is CSVEQGQHGSEAFF. Written as DNA, the CDR3 is TGCAGCGTTGAACAGGGGCAACACGGTTCTGAAGCTTTCTTT.

The V gene is TRBV6-6, the J gene TRBJ2-7; 8 bases are shared with TRBD1. The CDR3 contains 14 residues. Germline V gene sequence: CDR1 MNHNY, CDR2 SVGAGI (reference sequence). J was trimmed by 3 bases and V by 0 bases; bases with no gene match: 1. Here the CDR3 DNA reads TGTGCCAGCAGTTACTCCGGGACAGGCTACGAGCAGTACTTC. Translation gives CASSYSGTGYEQYF.

The CDR3 nucleotides read TGCGCCAGCAGTCAATGCGGGACAGGGGCAAACTATGGCTACACCTTC. This sequence encodes CASSQCGTGANYGYTF. The gene calls are TRBV23-1 and TRBJ1-2; TRBD1 agrees at 10 bases. TRBV23-1 counts as an open reading frame of uncertain function. The J segment lost 2 bases and the V segment lost 1 base, leaving 4 bases of the junction unmatched. The CDR3 runs 16 residues.

V usage is TRBV9 and J usage is TRBJ2-5; D unresolved. Germline-derived CDR1 and CDR2 are SGDLS and YYNGEE. This CDR3 comprises 16 residues. Trimming pared 0 bases from V and 2 bases from J, leaving 14 bases between. CDR3 DNA: TGTGCCAGCAGCGTAGGGATTGCGCCAGCACAAGAGACCCAGTACTTC. Protein product: CASSVGIAPAQETQYF.

V and J are TRBV15 and TRBJ2-5; 7 bases match TRBD2. Germline V CDR1 and CDR2: LNHNV, YYDKDF (reference sequence). The CDR3 is 13 residues long. The J segment lost 7 bases and the V segment lost 5 bases, leaving 7 bases of the junction unmatched. The DNA of the CDR3 is TGTGCCACCAGCGCGGGACTACCTCGGACCCAGTACTTC. This sequence encodes CATSAGLPRTQYF.

The chain is built from TRBV7-2 and TRBJ1-1; 10 bases fit TRBD1. Germline trimming cut 6 bases from V and 4 bases from J; bases unmatched to any gene: 8. Germline lookup yields CDR1 SGHTA and CDR2 FQGNSA. The CDR3 totals 15 residues. CDR3 sequence reads: CASRRTGGTGTEAFF. In DNA, the CDR3 is TGTGCCAGCAGACGGACAGGGGGAACGGGCACTGAAGCTTTCTTT.

The genes are TRBV6-1 and TRBJ1-2; weak D call: TRBD1 (5 bases). The length of the CDR3 is 12 residues. Trimming left V 9 bases short and J 7 bases short, with 15 bases between. Per germline, CDR1 MNHNS and CDR2 SASEGT. The CDR3 DNA reads TGTGCCAGTCAAAGGAGGGACTTTGGCTACACCTTC. It translates to CASQRRDFGYTF.

The chain employs TRBV4-1 and TRBJ2-3; 7 bases are a match to TRBD2. Trimming removed 4 bases from V and 0 bases from J; junction bases left unmatched: 13. CDR3 length: 18 amino acids. Germline V CDR1 and CDR2: MGHRA, YSYEKL. The CDR3 protein is CASSRGSGIGVSTDTQYF. CDR3 bases: TGCGCCAGCAGCCGTGGAAGCGGGATTGGTGTCAGCACAGATACGCAGTATTTT.

The rearrangement joins TRBV28 to TRBJ1-6, with D unresolved. In germline, CDR1 is MDHEN, CDR2 SYDVKM. Trimming pared 6 bases from V and 4 bases from J, leaving 16 bases between. The CDR3 has 16 residues. The CDR3 sequence is CASRPSGNPYNSPLHF. CDR3 nucleotide sequence: TGTGCCAGCAGGCCCTCGGGCAACCCATATAATTCACCCCTCCACTTT.

This clone has a handful of counts. The rearrangement uses TRBV18 and TRBJ1-3; the D is unclear. Trimming left V 10 bases short and J 2 bases short, with 6 bases between. In germline, CDR1 is KGHSH, CDR2 LQKENI. This CDR3 region has 11 residues. The DNA for the CDR3 is TGTGCCACTCGGACTGGAAACACCATATATTTT. Its translation: CATRTGNTIYF.

V gene TRBV28 combines with J gene TRBJ2-7, with 7 bases fitting TRBD1. Trimming took 8 bases from V and 4 from J; bases not matched to a gene: 8. Per the germline V gene, CDR1 is MDHEN and CDR2 is SYDVKM. This CDR3 region has 13 residues. The CDR3 reads CASQTGPIYEQYF. CDR3 nucleotide sequence: TGTGCCAGCCAGACAGGGCCCATTTACGAGCAGTACTTC.

This clone was observed a single time. The V and J genes are TRBV10-3 and TRBJ1-1, with a weak D call TRBD1 (5 bases). The V gene lost 2 bases and the J gene lost 4 bases, with 11 bases spanning the gap. Germline CDR1 and CDR2: ENHRY and SYGVKD. The length of the CDR3 is 14 residues. Here the CDR3 DNA reads TGTGCCATCAGTGAGAAGGGGTTGGGCACTGAAGCTTTCTTT. It encodes CAISEKGLGTEAFF.

The count of this clone is one. This chain connects TRBV19 to TRBJ2-3; D unresolved. Germline CDR1 reads LNHDA; CDR2 reads SQIVND (reference sequence). There are 13 residues in the CDR3. V shed 7 bases and J shed 0 bases, with 8 bases lying between them. The CDR3 DNA reads as TGTGCCAGTAACATACCCAGCACAGATACGCAGTATTTT. Its protein is CASNIPSTDTQYF.

V is TRBV28 and J is TRBJ2-1, with TRBD2 matching over 10 bases. Unmatched junction bases numbered 13, after V lost 6 bases and J lost 8 bases. From germline, CDR1 is MDHEN and CDR2 SYDVKM. CDR3 length equals 16 residues. The CDR3 loop is CASSPGGLATADEQFF. DNA for the CDR3: TGTGCCAGCAGCCCTGGGGGACTAGCGACCGCCGATGAGCAGTTCTTC.

This sequence joins TRBV5-1 and TRBJ1-1; possibly TRBD1 for D (5 bases). The CDR3 totals 13 residues. Germline V gives CDR1 SGHRS, CDR2 YFSETQ. Trimming removed 4 bases at V and 4 bases at J, with 11 bases between. The DNA of the CDR3 is TGCGCCAGCAGCCCCCTTGGGGCCACTGAAGCTTTCTTT. Translated: CASSPLGATEAFF.

The chain carries TRBV2 and TRBJ2-4, with D possibly called TRBD1 or TRBD2 (6 bases each). Trimming shortened V by 6 bases and J by 8 bases, and 14 bases separated the two germline ends. Germline CDR1 SNHLY, CDR2 FYNNEI. The CDR3 length is 13 residues. CDR3 region: CASSGGEADIQYF. CDR3 DNA: TGTGCCAGCAGCGGGGGCGAGGCGGACATTCAGTACTTC.

The chain is built from TRBV28 and TRBJ2-1; D call uncertain. With 6 bases removed from V and 1 base from J, the gap between germline ends came to 13 bases. The CDR3 runs 15 residues. Germline V lookup: CDR1 MDHEN, CDR2 SYDVKM. CDR3 amino acids: CASSPPTTSYNEQFF. The CDR3 region has the DNA TGTGCCAGCAGCCCCCCCACTACTTCCTACAATGAGCAGTTCTTC. Supplemented by reference TRBV28 and TRBJ2-1, the full variable domain reads DVKVTQSSRYLVKRTGEKVFLECVQDMDHENMFWYRQDPGLGLRLIYFSYDVKMKEKGDIPEGYSVSREKKERFSLILESASTNQTSMYLCASSPPTTSYNEQFFGPGTRLTVL.

The genes are TRBV5-4 and TRBJ2-3, with TRBD2 matching over 7 bases. The V segment lost 1 base and the J segment 5 bases; nucleotides outside the gene matches: 13. The CDR3 spans 17 residues. The germline CDR1 and CDR2 sequences are SGHNT and YYREEE (reference sequence). CDR3 DNA sequence: TGTGCCAGCAGCTTGAATGGTAGAAGCGGGAATCAAGATACGCAGTATTTT. This gives the protein CASSLNGRSGNQDTQYF.

V gene TRBV28 combines with J gene TRBJ1-6; D may be TRBD1 (5 bases). The CDR3 totals 15 residues. Germline assignment: CDR1 MDHEN and CDR2 SYDVKM. The ends were cut back, 6 bases at V and 6 bases at J, with 15 bases in the middle. The CDR3 DNA reads TGTGCCAGCAGGGGGGGTGCGGTTGGTAATTCACCCCTCCACTTT. Translation: CASRGGAVGNSPLHF. The full variable domain, rest sourced from reference TRBV28 and TRBJ1-6, is DVKVTQSSRYLVKRTGEKVFLECVQDMDHENMFWYRQDPGLGLRLIYFSYDVKMKEKGDIPEGYSVSREKKERFSLILESASTNQTSMYLCASRGGAVGNSPLHFGNGTRLTVT.

This chain connects TRBV19 to TRBJ2-7; 7 bases line up with TRBD2. CDR3 length: 15 residues. After removal of 5 bases from V and 0 bases from J, the junction contained 7 bases not matched to a gene. Germline values: CDR1 LNHDA, CDR2 SQIVND (reference sequence). CDR3 DNA: TGTGCCAGTAGTGGCCGGACTAGAGTCTCCTACGAGCAGTACTTC. Its protein product is CASSGRTRVSYEQYF.

CDR3 DNA: TGTGCCAGCTCACCAAGACAGGGACTCAACGAGCAGTACTTC. Translation gives CASSPRQGLNEQYF. The genes are TRBV18 and TRBJ2-7; perhaps TRBD1 as D (7 bases). This CDR3 has 14 residues. The germline V and J ends were trimmed by 2 bases and 5 bases, with 13 bases remaining between them. CDR1 and CDR2 (germline): KGHSH, LQKENI.